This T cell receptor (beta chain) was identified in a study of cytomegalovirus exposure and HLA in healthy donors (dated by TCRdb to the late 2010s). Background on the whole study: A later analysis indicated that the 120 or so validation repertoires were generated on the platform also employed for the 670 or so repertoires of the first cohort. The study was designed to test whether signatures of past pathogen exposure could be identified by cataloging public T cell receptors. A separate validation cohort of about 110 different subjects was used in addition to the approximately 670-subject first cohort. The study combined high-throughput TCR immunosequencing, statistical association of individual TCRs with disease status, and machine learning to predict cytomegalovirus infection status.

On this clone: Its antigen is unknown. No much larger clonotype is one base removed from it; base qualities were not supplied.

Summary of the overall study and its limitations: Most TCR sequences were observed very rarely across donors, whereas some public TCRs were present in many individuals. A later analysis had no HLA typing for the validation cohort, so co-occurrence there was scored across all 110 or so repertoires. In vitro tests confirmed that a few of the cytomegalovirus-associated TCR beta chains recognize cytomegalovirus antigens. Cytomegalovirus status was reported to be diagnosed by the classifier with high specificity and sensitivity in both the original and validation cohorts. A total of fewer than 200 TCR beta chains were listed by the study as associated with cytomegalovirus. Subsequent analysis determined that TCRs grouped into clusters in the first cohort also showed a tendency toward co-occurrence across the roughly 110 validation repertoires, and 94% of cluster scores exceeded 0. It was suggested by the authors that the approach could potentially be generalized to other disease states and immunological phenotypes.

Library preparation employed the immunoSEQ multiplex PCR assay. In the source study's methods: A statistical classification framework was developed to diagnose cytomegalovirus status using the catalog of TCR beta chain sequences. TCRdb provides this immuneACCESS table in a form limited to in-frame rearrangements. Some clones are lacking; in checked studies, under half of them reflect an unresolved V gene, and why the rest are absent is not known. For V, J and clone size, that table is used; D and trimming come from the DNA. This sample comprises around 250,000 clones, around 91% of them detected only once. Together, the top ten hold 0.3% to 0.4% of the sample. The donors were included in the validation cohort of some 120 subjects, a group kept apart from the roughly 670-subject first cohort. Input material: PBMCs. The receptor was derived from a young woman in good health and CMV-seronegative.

For the CDR3, the sequence is CASSPFRPGDNSPLHF. DNA sequence: TGTGCCAGCAGTCCCTTCCGCCCAGGGGATAATTCACCCCTCCACTTT. Recombination connected TRBV28 to TRBJ1-6; TRBD1 might be the D gene, on 6 matching bases. Measured from the cysteine to the phenylalanine, the CDR3 is 16 residues long. The kept DNA is CDR3 alone, 48 bases in frame from the first base. Via the germline V gene, CDR1 is MDHEN and CDR2 SYDVKM. Relative to germline, V is 5 bases shorter and J is 5 bases shorter, with 16 bases between their ends. The CDR3 plus the reference TRBV28 and TRBJ1-6 genes for the other parts give the full variable domain: DVKVTQSSRYLVKRTGEKVFLECVQDMDHENMFWYRQDPGLGLRLIYFSYDVKMKEKGDIPEGYSVSREKKERFSLILESASTNQTSMYLCASSPFRPGDNSPLHFGNGTRLTVT.